A single sample gave rise to the 12 T cell receptor beta chains below, sequenced in a study of cytomegalovirus exposure and HLA in healthy donors. 60 Vbeta and 13 Jbeta primers were used in PCR. Profiling relied on immunoSEQ multiplex PCR, and the TCRdb table lists in-frame clones only, not all of them. Here the sample spans 100,000 to 150,000 clones, approximately 80% being singletons. The material sequenced was PBMCs. These receptors were collected from a girl aged 2-10 years in good health and CMV-seronegative.

The chain is built from TRBV11-2 and TRBJ1-1; perhaps TRBD1 as D (6 bases). Trimming cost V 5 bases and J 1 base, with 17 bases left between them. This CDR3 comprises 16 residues. Germline CDR1 reads SGHAT; CDR2 reads FQNNGV. CDR3 loop: CASSPRPGHQNTEAFF. CDR3 in DNA: TGTGCCAGCAGCCCAAGACCGGGACACCAGAACACTGAAGCTTTCTTT.

This chain links TRBV27 with TRBJ2-5, with D possibly matching TRBD2 (6 bases). Germline CDR1 MNHEY, CDR2 SMNVEV (reference sequence). Deletions cut 6 bases from V and 4 bases from J, with 12 bases between. CDR3 length: 13 amino acids. CDR3 DNA: TGTGCCAGCAGAGGGGCGGGGCGAGAGACCCAGTACTTC. Its translation is CASRGAGRETQYF.

This chain joins TRBV7-8 and TRBJ2-5, with TRBD2 as a possible D gene (5 bases). This CDR3 comprises 16 residues. With 3 bases removed from V and 2 bases from J, the gap between germline ends came to 16 bases. Germline V gene data show CDR1 as SGHVS and CDR2 as FQNEAQ. The CDR3 DNA sequence: TGTGCCAGCAGCTTTTTTCCGGGGATCTCTCAAGAGACCCAGTACTTC. This gives the protein CASSFFPGISQETQYF.

In regard to this clone: At one end the junction does not follow the germline gene, possibly because of a read error. The rearrangement uses TRBV27 and TRBJ2-5; possibly TRBD2 for D (5 bases). The CDR3 is 16 residues long. Germline values: CDR1 MNHEY, CDR2 SMNVEV (reference sequence). CDR3 protein: CASSSWVEGHQEIQYF. The CDR3 DNA reads as TGTGCCAGCAGTTCCTGGGTCGAGGGCCACCAAGAGATCCAGTACTTC.

The chain employs TRBV25-1 and TRBJ2-7; D not certain. Germline lookup yields CDR1 MGHDK and CDR2 SYGVNS. Trimming took off 1 base at V and 1 base at J, with 14 bases between the two ends. There are 16 residues in the CDR3. For the CDR3, the DNA is TGTGCCAGCAGTGAATCTGAGTCCGGTACTTCCTACGAGCAGTACTTC. Translation: CASSESESGTSYEQYF.

This clone was seen once. The CDR3 loop reads CASSLASREWIDEQYF. The CDR3 bases are TGTGCCAGCAGCTTAGCGTCCCGGGAGTGGATAGACGAGCAGTACTTC. The chain couples TRBV7-9 to TRBJ2-7, with D maybe TRBD2 (6 bases). CDR1 and CDR2 from the germline V gene are SEHNR and FQNEAQ (reference sequence). Trimming removed 0 bases at V and 5 bases at J, with 17 bases between. The CDR3 extends over 16 amino acids.

The chain recombines TRBV10-3 with TRBJ1-2; TRBD1 matches at 8 bases. The V gene's germline CDR1 is ENHRY and CDR2 SYGVKD. The CDR3 is 13 residues long. Losses at the gene ends were 6 bases for V and 4 bases for J; bases not matched to a gene: 4. The CDR3 sequence: CAISSGTGYGYTF. Here the CDR3 DNA reads TGTGCCATCAGCTCAGGGACAGGCTATGGCTACACCTTC.

V gene TRBV6-1 combines with J gene TRBJ2-3, with TRBD1 matching 9 bases. This CDR3 comprises 15 residues. In germline, CDR1 is MNHNS, CDR2 SASEGT. V trimming: 7 bases; J trimming: 4 bases; junction bases outside the gene matches: 9. CDR3 region: CASKAGQGEADTQYF. The DNA for the CDR3 is TGTGCCAGCAAGGCGGGACAGGGCGAGGCAGATACGCAGTATTTT.

The chain employs TRBV5-1 and TRBJ2-1, with TRBD2 matching 16 bases. V gave up 4 bases and J gave up 3 bases; unmatched junction bases: 13. The CDR3 consists of 20 residues. Germline CDR1 reads SGHRS; CDR2 reads YFSETQ. The CDR3 loop is CASSPPGLAGGPTNYNEQFF. The CDR3 bases are TGCGCCAGCAGCCCCCCGGGACTAGCGGGAGGGCCCACAAACTACAATGAGCAGTTCTTC.

V and J are TRBV19 and TRBJ2-1; TRBD2 aligns across 9 bases. CDR1 and CDR2 (germline): LNHDA, SQIVND (reference sequence). CDR3 length: 19 amino acids. The V and J ends lost 1 base and 0 bases, in that order; junction bases with no gene match: 10. The CDR3 sequence: CASSIARASGMSSYNEQFF. The CDR3 DNA sequence: TGTGCCAGTAGTATAGCAAGGGCTAGCGGGATGAGCTCCTACAATGAGCAGTTCTTC. Full variable domain (remainder filled in from reference TRBV19 and TRBJ2-1): DGGITQSPKYLFRKEGQNVTLSCEQNLNHDAMYWYRQDPGQGLRLIYYSQIVNDFQKGDIAEGYSVSREKKESFPLTVTSAQKNPTAFYLCASSIARASGMSSYNEQFFGPGTRLTVL.

For the CDR3, the DNA is TGCGCCAGCAGTCAACCGTCTGACAGGACCTCTGGAAACACCATATATTTT. Encoded protein: CASSQPSDRTSGNTIYF. The chain joins TRBV23-1 to TRBJ1-3; a weak D match, TRBD1 (6 bases). TRBV23-1 is sorted into the ORF group, with uncertain function. This CDR3 contains 17 residues. Trimming left V 2 bases short and J 0 bases short, with 14 bases between.

The CDR3 reads CASSIEGQRQHF. In DNA form, the CDR3 reads TGTGCCAGTAGTATAGAAGGACAAAGACAGCATTTT. J is TRBJ1-5 and V is TRBV19, with a weak D call TRBD1 (5 bases). V lost 0 bases to trimming and J lost 13 bases, with 10 bases between them. The CDR3 has 12 residues. Germline CDR1 LNHDA, CDR2 SQIVND (reference sequence).